Presented here are 18 T cell receptor beta chains from one specimen sequenced in a study of post-analysis software for immune sequencing data. Whole-study findings and limits: Compared with controls, patients had more of about 5 TRBV segments, including TRBV5-6, TRBV5-1 and TRBV20-1.

Prepared libraries of TCR beta cDNA carried unique molecular identifiers. TCRdb re-called the PCR reads with MiXCR, one entry per CDR3 protein. The table lists some 260,000 distinct CDR3 sequences, 36% of them singletons. These TCRs' antigens remain unknown. The sequenced material came from blood. These receptors all come from a girl under 18 with multiple sclerosis.

This clonotype was seen many times. This chain uses TRBV4-1 with TRBJ2-1, with 7 bases lining up with TRBD2. The germline CDR1 and CDR2 sequences are MGHRA and YSYEKL. Unmatched junction bases numbered 8, after V lost 4 bases and J lost 5 bases. This CDR3 spans 15 amino acids. This chain's CDR3 is CASSPALAENNEQFF. CDR3 DNA sequence: TGCGCCAGCAGCCCCGCCCTAGCGGAGAACAATGAGCAGTTCTTC.

The rearrangement joins TRBV2 to TRBJ2-1; perhaps TRBD2 as D (6 bases). Trimming shortened V by 4 bases and J by 6 bases, and 13 bases separated the two germline ends. CDR1 and CDR2 from the germline V gene are SNHLY and FYNNEI. There are 14 residues in the CDR3. CDR3 in amino acids: CASSGGGASNEQFF. In nucleotides, the CDR3 is TGTGCCAGCAGTGGCGGCGGGGCAAGCAATGAGCAGTTCTTC.

V usage is TRBV20-1 and J usage is TRBJ2-5, with 13 bases identical to TRBD2. The CDR3 is 16 residues long. Unmatched junction bases numbered 7, after V lost 6 bases and J lost 0 bases. Germline assignment: CDR1 DFQATT and CDR2 SNEGSKA (reference sequence). CDR3 amino acids: CSAEQGTSGNQETQYF. The DNA for the CDR3 is TGCAGTGCCGAACAGGGGACTAGCGGGAACCAAGAGACCCAGTACTTC.

On this clonotype: A far larger clone differs by one base, so this is likely a read error. The CDR3 sequence: CASSRGTGTQYF. The CDR3 region has the DNA TGTGCCAGCAGCCGGGGGACAGGTACGCAGTATTTT. This chain uses TRBV7-2 with TRBJ2-3; 8 bases map to TRBD1. The CDR3 contains 12 residues. Germline CDR1 and CDR2: SGHTA and FQGNSA.

Of note for this clonotype: It may be a read error: a sequence one base away is much more abundant. The chain is built from TRBV29-1 and TRBJ2-4; possible D gene TRBD1, 5 bases. Germline assignment: CDR1 SQVTM and CDR2 ANQGSEA. The germline V and J ends were trimmed by 4 bases and 15 bases, with 19 bases remaining between them. The CDR3 runs to 12 residues. The DNA of the CDR3 is TGCAGCGTTGCAGGGCAGGGTATCTGGCCGTACTTC. Encoded protein: CSVAGQGIWPYF.

The V gene is TRBV7-9, the J gene TRBJ2-1, with 9 bases matching TRBD2. This CDR3 spans 16 amino acids. Trimming at V came to 1 base and at J to 7 bases, leaving 8 bases not matched to a gene. Germline V lookup: CDR1 SEHNR, CDR2 FQNEAQ (reference sequence). The CDR3 is CASSLVRAGGLNEQFF. The CDR3 coding sequence is TGTGCCAGCAGCTTAGTAAGAGCGGGAGGTTTGAATGAGCAGTTCTTC.

This clonotype is a singleton in its sample. This may arise from a read error, as a much more abundant clone is one base away. The chain couples TRBV5-6 to TRBJ1-5, with D possibly being TRBD1 (5 bases). Germline V gene sequence: CDR1 SGHDT, CDR2 YYEEEE. The CDR3 runs 17 residues. This CDR3 is CASSLYGAGGSHQPQHF. The CDR3 DNA reads as TGTGCCAGCAGCTTGTACGGGGCCGGGGGTAGCCATCAGCCCCAGCATTTT. The full variable domain, its missing parts supplied by reference TRBV5-6 and TRBJ1-5, is DAGVTQSPTHLIKTRGQQVTLRCSPKSGHDTVSWYQQALGQGPQFIFQYYEEEERQRGNFPDRFSGHQFPNYSSELNVNALLLGDSALYLCASSLYGAGGSHQPQHFGDGTRLSIL.

Regarding this clonotype: A single base separates this from a much larger clone, so it may be a read error. The V and J genes are TRBV7-2 and TRBJ2-1, with D maybe TRBD2 (5 bases). Germline assignment: CDR1 SGHTA and CDR2 FQGNSA. Trimming removed 4 bases at V and 10 bases at J, with 20 bases between. The CDR3 has 15 amino acids. CDR3 amino acids: CASSSAAWRAREQFF. CDR3 DNA: TGTGCCAGCAGCTCAGCCGCTTGGCGGGCCCGGGAGCAGTTCTTC.

This clonotype appeared many times. The V gene is TRBV15, the J gene TRBJ1-4; 7 nucleotides match TRBD1. With V trimmed by 4 bases and J by 4 bases, 3 bases remained unmatched. Germline V gene sequence: CDR1 LNHNV, CDR2 YYDKDF (reference sequence). The CDR3 has 14 amino acids. CDR3 bases: TGTGCCACCAGCACGGGACAGCTTAATGAAAAACTGTTTTTT. It codes for CATSTGQLNEKLFF.

The chain carries TRBV3-1 and TRBJ1-3; D remains ambiguous. The V end was cut by 3 bases, the J end by 0 bases, with 15 bases between. CDR3 length: 17 amino acids. Germline V lookup: CDR1 LGHDT, CDR2 YNNKEL (reference sequence). For the CDR3, the DNA is TGTGCCAGCAGCCAGCTTGTCCTTTCGAGCTCTGGAAACACCATATATTTT. As protein: CASSQLVLSSSGNTIYF.

The sample holds a few counts of this clonotype. This may be a read error, as it is one base from a much larger clone. The chain links TRBV6-1 to TRBJ2-1, with 9 bases that match TRBD2. Per the germline V gene, CDR1 is MNHNS and CDR2 is SASEGT. CDR3 size: 15 residues. J was trimmed by 10 bases and V by 2 bases; bases with no gene match: 9. In DNA form, the CDR3 reads TGTGCCAGCAGTGAAACTGGCGGGGGGGCCCAGGAGCAGTTCTTC. As protein: CASSETGGGAQEQFF.

This clonotype has more than one count but fewer than ten. A single base separates this from a much larger clone, so it may be a read error. The chain employs TRBV7-6 and TRBJ2-1, with D possibly matching TRBD1 (5 bases). The end of the DNA is better explained by TRBJ2-7, so the J call may be wrong. CDR1 SGHVS and CDR2 FNYEAQ come from the germline V gene. The CDR3 length is 16 residues. Here the CDR3 reads CASSLDVQVLYNEQYF. CDR3 bases: TGTGCCAGCAGCTTAGACGTACAGGTTCTCTACAATGAGCAGTACTTC.

This chain links TRBV10-3 with TRBJ1-5; unclear D gene. The V gene's germline CDR1 is ENHRY and CDR2 SYGVKD. V was shortened by 2 bases and J by 3 bases, with 8 bases between the two germline ends. CDR3 length equals 14 residues. The CDR3 here is CAISETRSNQPQHF. DNA of the CDR3: TGTGCCATCAGTGAGACCCGTTCCAATCAGCCCCAGCATTTT.

This clonotype was recorded a few times. This chain links TRBV2 with TRBJ2-6; 9 bases map to TRBD1. Trimming cost V 6 bases and J 4 bases; bases outside gene matches: 7. This CDR3 comprises 16 residues. Germline V gives CDR1 SNHLY, CDR2 FYNNEI. The CDR3 protein is CASSSGTGNGANVLTF. In DNA, the CDR3 is TGTGCCAGCAGCTCCGGGACAGGGAACGGGGCCAACGTCCTGACTTTC.

This clonotype was counted ten times or more. The chain has TRBV6-1 and TRBJ2-3, with 11 bases lining up with TRBD2. J lost 4 bases, V lost 6 bases, and 6 bases had no gene match. Germline assignment: CDR1 MNHNS and CDR2 SASEGT. The CDR3 sequence is 15 residues long. The CDR3, as DNA: TGTGCCAGCAGCGCCCTAGCGGGGGGACCAGATACGCAGTATTTT. Protein: CASSALAGGPDTQYF.

V is TRBV12-3 or TRBV12-4 and J is TRBJ2-2; TRBD1 agrees at 8 bases. The CDR3 has 16 amino acids. V dropped 5 bases and J dropped 3; count of bases not matched to a gene: 8. The CDR3 bases are TGTGCCAGCAGTGCAACCGGGACAGGTTACACCGGGGAGCTGTTTTTT. Its protein product is CASSATGTGYTGELFF.

Points on this clonotype: The junction departs from germline at one end; a sequencing error may be responsible. The chain is built from TRBV3-1 and TRBJ2-5; D unclear. From germline, CDR1 is LGHDT and CDR2 YNNKEL (reference sequence). This CDR3 spans 11 amino acids. Here the CDR3 reads CASGQEETQYF. The CDR3 DNA reads as TGTGCCAGCGGCCAAGAAGAGACCCAGTACTTC.

The CDR3 nucleotides are TGTGCCAGCAGCTCGGGGCCACGTGAGACCCAGTACTTC. Translated: CASSSGPRETQYF. The V gene is TRBV7-2, the J gene TRBJ2-7; either TRBD1 or TRBD2 may supply D (5 bases each). Near its end, the DNA agrees better with TRBJ2-5, so the J call may be wrong. The germline gives CDR1 SGHTA, CDR2 FQGNSA. The CDR3 extends over 13 amino acids.